This T cell receptor (beta chain) was observed in a study of T cell clones after liver transplantation (dated by TCRdb to the late 2010s). For the study in its entirety: The samples were obtained from ITN030ST, a randomized trial that attempted immunosuppression withdrawal within 2 years after liver transplantation. Donor-reactive T cell clones were identified by TCRbeta sequencing after a pre-transplant mixed lymphocyte reaction and then tracked in post-transplant blood. As an antigen-independent comparator for donor-reactive sequences, third party-reactive TCRbeta sequences were also identified from pre-transplant MLRs. Of the eight recipients, a few were HCV-positive, while the remaining recipients had been transplanted for non-autoimmune, non-viral indications. The subjects received no induction therapy and were kept on standard immunosuppression until randomization at 12-24 months post-transplant. Tolerance was defined as complete immunosuppression withdrawal for at least one year with no rise in liver enzymes beyond twice the upper limit of normal. Blood samples were taken pre-transplant, pre-randomization before withdrawal, and post-randomization after full withdrawal or failed withdrawal. A cohort of 8 liver transplant recipients was studied, of whom 3 were classified as tolerant and 5 as non-tolerant.

Read against the paper, the sample's time point label means: pre-transplant. Thawed unstimulated PBMCs were stained for CD3, CD4 and CD8 and FACS-sorted into CD3+CD4+ and CD3+CD8+ populations. Randomization to immunosuppression withdrawal applied to every one of the 8 studied subjects. The Qiagen DNeasy Blood and Tissue Kit was used for isolation of genomic DNA. Study-wide conclusions, independent of this receptor: Since no allograft tissue specimens were available, donor-reactive T cells may have migrated into the graft instead of being deleted. Donor-reactive sequences decreased more than third party-reactive sequences, which suggests partial antigen-specific deletion that was not related to withdrawal success. Low numbers of available donor cells limited the measurable donor-reactive repertoire in two subjects. Conclusions were preliminary, limited by small, heterogeneous patient numbers and non-standardized post-transplant time points. Circulating donor-reactive CD4 TCRbeta sequences fell significantly post-transplant in 5 of 8 subjects, irrespective of tolerance or HCV status. Once repertoire turnover was taken into account, donor-reactive detection showed a significant reduction for CD4 in 7 of 8 subjects and for CD8 in 8 of 8.

Comments on this clone: Its cognate antigen has yet to be identified. Base-call qualities are not available, and no considerably larger clone is one nucleotide away.

Using immunoSEQ, frozen genomic DNA was subjected to high-throughput TCRbeta CDR3 sequencing, a process that included PCR amplification, mapping, bias correction and internal controls. Concerning the study's data processing: Productive rearrangements were kept, and unique TCRbeta sequences were defined by CDR3 nucleotide sequence plus V and J gene. For a sequence to be called donor-reactive, it needed a frequency of at least 0.01% and at least 5-fold expansion in CFSE-low cells compared with unstimulated pre-transplant cells. Minimum frequency thresholds were set for each subject based on the unstimulated sample with the lowest template count, ensuring at least 90% detection power. Jensen-Shannon divergence between the top 1000 TCRbeta sequences post- versus pre-transplant served as the measure of repertoire turnover. Changes in detection of donor-reactive sequences were assessed with two-sided Fisher's exact tests. This immuneACCESS table, as held by TCRdb, lists in-frame sequences with V and J called but not all clones. Of the missing ones, under half trace to an unresolved V gene in checked studies; the others have no known cause. The D gene and trimming were derived from the DNA, and the V and J assignments and clone size from that table. The sample table holds tens of thousands of clones, of which roughly nine tenths were seen once. Approximately 2.5% of the sample is in the top ten clones.

The germline V gene specifies SGDLS as CDR1 and YYNGEE as CDR2. Trimming removed 3 bases from V and 3 bases from J; the gene matches leave 11 bases unexplained. The cysteine opens and the phenylalanine closes a CDR3 of 16 amino acids. The DNA shown is the 48-base CDR3, in frame from base 1. The receptor was isolated from a human donor who received a liver transplant. Material: CD4+ T cells from blood, obtained before liver transplant. The chain is made from TRBV9 and TRBJ2-5, and TRBD1 aligns with 7 junction nucleotides. The DNA sequence reads TGTGCCAGCAGCGGGCCCGTTGGCCAGGGGGAAGAGACCCAGTACTTC. It encodes CASSGPVGQGEETQYF. Reference TRBV9 and TRBJ2-5 genes cover what lies past the CDR3, so the full variable domain is DSGVTQTPKHLITATGQRVTLRCSPRSGDLSVYWYQQSLDQGLQFLIQYYNGEERAKGNILERFSAQQFPDLHSELNLSSLELGDSALYFCASSGPVGQGEETQYFGPGTRLLVL.